This T cell receptor (beta chain) appears in the sequencing data of a study of identical twins. Per the germline V gene, CDR1 is DFQATT and CDR2 is SNEGSKA (reference sequence). V was cut by 4 bases and J by 5 bases, with 17 bases left in between. The CDR3 extends over 14 amino acids. Findings and limits, study-wide: Cord blood beta clonotypes present at high abundance carried fewer insertions; no such pattern appeared in memory repertoires.

Template switching (which added a universal primer site) was used, and cDNA carried unique molecular identifiers. TCRdb reprocessed the 5' RACE reads with MiXCR, giving one entry per CDR3 protein. The sample carries 450,000 or so distinct CDR3 sequences, 12% to 15% recorded once. No donor was unhealthy or non-Caucasian. To note about this clonotype: Its target is unknown.

The same data also contributed to another study, on yellow fever vaccine responses in identical twins.

Sequenced sample: CD4+ T cells sorted from blood. This TCR was recovered from a woman aged 18-29 years in good health. J is TRBJ2-5 and V is TRBV20-1; D is possibly TRBD1 (5 bases). Written as DNA, the CDR3 is TGCAGTGCTACTCGCCAGGGATTTAGTGAGACCCAGTACTTC. Protein: CSATRQGFSETQYF.